A single sample gave rise to the 4 T cell receptor beta chains below, sequenced in a study of identical twins. TCRdb recomputed calls from the 5' RACE reads with MiXCR, one row per CDR3 protein. Of under 400,000 distinct CDR3 sequences listed, around 9% are singletons. Sequences were obtained from naive T cells sorted from blood. All receptors derive from a woman aged 50 to 65 in good health.

A few counts support this clonotype. V usage is TRBV5-1 and J usage is TRBJ2-1; D gene ambiguous. V was trimmed by 6 bases and J by 6 bases, leaving 10 bases between them. CDR1 is SGHRS and CDR2 is YFSETQ in the germline V gene. This CDR3 has 12 amino acids. CDR3 nucleotides: TGCGCCAGCAAAATAGGGTTCAATGAGCAGTTCTTC. Amino acid sequence: CASKIGFNEQFF.

The chain combines TRBV7-9 with TRBJ2-1; 7 nucleotides align to TRBD2. CDR3 length equals 16 residues. CDR1 and CDR2 (germline): SEHNR, FQNEAQ (reference sequence). The V and J ends lost 5 bases and 0 bases, in that order; junction bases with no gene match: 7. CDR3 protein: CASSAQAGSSYNEQFF. CDR3 in DNA: TGTGCCAGCAGCGCTCAAGCGGGGAGCTCCTACAATGAGCAGTTCTTC. The variable domain in full, with the rest retrieved from reference TRBV7-9 and TRBJ2-1, is DTGVSQNPRHKITKRGQNVTFRCDPISEHNRLYWYRQTLGQGPEFLTYFQNEAQLEKSRLLSDRFSAERPKGSFSTLEIQRTEQGDSAMYLCASSAQAGSSYNEQFFGPGTRLTVL.

V usage is TRBV20-1 and J usage is TRBJ2-1; TRBD2 matches at 11 bases. V lost 0 bases to trimming and J lost 10 bases; unmatched junction nucleotides: 8. In germline, CDR1 is DFQATT, CDR2 SNEGSKA (reference sequence). This CDR3 has 15 amino acids. The CDR3: CSARDGTSGPVEQFF. The CDR3 DNA follows: TGCAGTGCTAGAGATGGGACTAGCGGCCCAGTCGAGCAGTTCTTC.

This clonotype appeared many times. The J gene is TRBJ2-1, the V gene TRBV29-1, with 7 bases matching TRBD1. J lost 7 bases, V lost 2 bases, and 8 bases had no gene match. This CDR3 is built from 14 residues. Germline V gives CDR1 SQVTM, CDR2 ANQGSEA. CDR3 coding DNA: TGCAGCGTTGAATTTACAGGGGTTGGAAATGAGCAGTTCTTC. Its translation: CSVEFTGVGNEQFF.